This TCR beta chain was sequenced for a study of vaccination and CD4 T cells after COVID-19. The Oncomine TCR Beta short-read assay sequenced DNA from cultured CD4+ T cells. Via MiXCR, TCRdb re-called the PCR reads, giving one row per CDR3 protein. This sample has around 13,000 distinct CDR3 sequences, with roughly half found just once. V was cut by 2 bases and J by 0 bases, with 2 bases left in between. The germline gives CDR1 MNHEY, CDR2 SVGEGT. This CDR3 spans 14 amino acids. Regarding this clonotype: The target antigen is unknown.

As to treatment: 10-day PBMC culture with coronavirus spike peptide pools or control peptides (ViraFEST assay). This chain uses TRBV6-2 or TRBV6-3 with TRBJ2-6; D gene ambiguous. This receptor was taken from a human donor who had recovered from COVID-19. Specimen: CD4+ T cells from blood, cultured in vitro. CDR3 coding DNA: TGTGCCAGCAGTTACGACTCTGGGGCCAACGTCCTGACTTTC. It translates to CASSYDSGANVLTF.